This T cell receptor beta chain originates from a study of CD8 T cells in ankylosing spondylitis. Regarding the study as a whole: It was reported that disease-linked clones were significantly enriched in matched ankylosing spondylitis synovial fluid. In the blood and synovial fluid of reactive arthritis, some motif variants had been previously reported.

Note on this clonotype: Its antigen remains unidentified.

Between the trimmed V and J ends, which lost 0 bases and 9 bases, there was a span of 9 bases. Germline V gene lookup returns CDR1 SGHRS and CDR2 YFSETQ. The CDR3 has 12 residues. Scientists made TCR beta libraries using quantitative 5'-RACE with molecular barcodes. TCRdb independently ran MiXCR on the 5' RACE reads; one entry per CDR3 protein. The repertoire holds about 150,000 distinct CDR3 sequences, with around 43% as singletons. This TCR was recovered from a male donor with ankylosing spondylitis. The chain is built from TRBV5-1 and TRBJ1-1, with D unresolved. Sequencing used synovial fluid, either unsorted or a sorted T cell fraction (not recorded which). CDR3 coding DNA: TGCGCCAGCAGCTTGGTGAGGCGGAAAGCTTTCTTT. This translates into CASSLVRRKAFF.